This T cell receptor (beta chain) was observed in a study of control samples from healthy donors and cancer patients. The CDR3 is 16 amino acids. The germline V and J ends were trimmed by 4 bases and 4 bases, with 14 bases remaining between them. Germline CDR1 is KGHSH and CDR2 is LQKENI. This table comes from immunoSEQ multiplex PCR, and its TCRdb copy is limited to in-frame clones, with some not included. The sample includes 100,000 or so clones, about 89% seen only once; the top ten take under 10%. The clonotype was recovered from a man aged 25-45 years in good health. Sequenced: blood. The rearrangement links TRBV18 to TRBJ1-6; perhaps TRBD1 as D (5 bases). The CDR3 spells CASSRTPDGYNSPLHF. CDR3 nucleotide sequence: TGTGCCAGCTCACGGACACCGGACGGGTATAATTCACCCCTCCACTTT.